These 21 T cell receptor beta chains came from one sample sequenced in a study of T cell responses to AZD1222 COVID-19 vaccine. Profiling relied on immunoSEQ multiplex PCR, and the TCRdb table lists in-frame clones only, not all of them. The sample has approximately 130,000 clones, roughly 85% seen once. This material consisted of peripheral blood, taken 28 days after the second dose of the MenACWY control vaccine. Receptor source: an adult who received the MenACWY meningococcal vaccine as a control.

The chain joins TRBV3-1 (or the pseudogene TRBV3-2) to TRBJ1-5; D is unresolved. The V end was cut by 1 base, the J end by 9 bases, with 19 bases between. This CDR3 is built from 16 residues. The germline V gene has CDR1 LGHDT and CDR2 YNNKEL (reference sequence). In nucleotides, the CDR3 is TGTGCCAGCAGCCAAGCGGGTTCTCTAACCGACCGGCCCCAGCATTTT. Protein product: CASSQAGSLTDRPQHF.

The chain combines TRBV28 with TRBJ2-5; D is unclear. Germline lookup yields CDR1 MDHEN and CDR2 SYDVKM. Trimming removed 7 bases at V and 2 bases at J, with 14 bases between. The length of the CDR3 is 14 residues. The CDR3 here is CASKGLGKQETQYF. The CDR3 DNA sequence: TGTGCCAGCAAGGGCCTGGGGAAGCAAGAGACCCAGTACTTC. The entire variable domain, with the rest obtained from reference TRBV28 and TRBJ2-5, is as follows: DVKVTQSSRYLVKRTGEKVFLECVQDMDHENMFWYRQDPGLGLRLIYFSYDVKMKEKGDIPEGYSVSREKKERFSLILESASTNQTSMYLCASKGLGKQETQYFGPGTRLLVL.

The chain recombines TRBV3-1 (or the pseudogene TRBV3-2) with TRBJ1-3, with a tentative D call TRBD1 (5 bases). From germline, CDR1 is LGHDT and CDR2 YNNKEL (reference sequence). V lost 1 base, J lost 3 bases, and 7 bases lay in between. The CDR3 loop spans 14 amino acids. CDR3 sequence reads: CASSQGRVGNTIYF. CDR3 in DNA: TGTGCCAGCAGCCAAGGCAGGGTTGGAAACACCATATATTTT.

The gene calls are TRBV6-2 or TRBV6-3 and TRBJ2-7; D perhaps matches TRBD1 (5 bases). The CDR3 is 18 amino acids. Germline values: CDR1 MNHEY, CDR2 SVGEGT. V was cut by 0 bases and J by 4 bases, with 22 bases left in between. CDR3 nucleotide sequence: TGTGCCAGCAGTTACTCCCGGCAGGGCGGTCGACTCGGATACGAGCAGTACTTC. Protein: CASSYSRQGGRLGYEQYF.

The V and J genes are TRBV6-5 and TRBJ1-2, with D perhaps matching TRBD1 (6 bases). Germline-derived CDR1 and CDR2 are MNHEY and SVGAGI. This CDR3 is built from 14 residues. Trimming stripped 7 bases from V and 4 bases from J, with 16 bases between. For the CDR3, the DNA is TGTGCCAGCATTAACAGGGTTAGGTTCTATGGCTACACCTTC. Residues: CASINRVRFYGYTF.

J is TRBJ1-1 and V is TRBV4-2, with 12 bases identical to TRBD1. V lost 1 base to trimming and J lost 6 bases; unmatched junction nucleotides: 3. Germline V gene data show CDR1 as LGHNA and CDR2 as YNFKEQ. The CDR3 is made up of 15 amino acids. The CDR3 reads CASSQVGTGGSEAFF. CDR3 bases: TGTGCCAGCAGCCAAGTGGGGACAGGGGGCTCTGAAGCTTTCTTT.

The CDR3 DNA follows: TGTGCCAGCAGCTTAAGCCCCGGAAGCAATCAGCCCCAGCATTTT. It translates to CASSLSPGSNQPQHF. The V call is TRBV11-2, the J call TRBJ1-5; D remains unclear. Germline V gene sequence: CDR1 SGHAT, CDR2 FQNNGV. V lost 2 bases and J 1 base, leaving 9 bases between the germline ends. The CDR3 length is 15 residues. Using reference TRBV11-2 and TRBJ1-5 for the parts outside the CDR3, the full variable domain is EAGVAQSPRYKIIEKRQSVAFWCNPISGHATLYWYQQILGQGPKLLIQFQNNGVVDDSQLPKDRFSAERLKGVDSTLKIQPAKLEDSAVYLCASSLSPGSNQPQHFGDGTRLSIL.

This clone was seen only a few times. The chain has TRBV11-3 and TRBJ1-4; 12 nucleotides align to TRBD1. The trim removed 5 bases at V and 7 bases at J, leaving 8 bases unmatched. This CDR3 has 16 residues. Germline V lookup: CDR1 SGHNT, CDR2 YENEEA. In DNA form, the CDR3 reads TGTGCCAGCAGCCCCCACGGGACAGGGGGCGTTGAAAAACTGTTTTTT. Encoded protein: CASSPHGTGGVEKLFF.

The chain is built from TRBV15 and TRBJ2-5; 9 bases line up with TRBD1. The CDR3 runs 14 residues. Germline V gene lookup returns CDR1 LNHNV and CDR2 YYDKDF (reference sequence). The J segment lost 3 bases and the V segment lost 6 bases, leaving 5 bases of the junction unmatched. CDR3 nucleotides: TGTGCCACCAGAACAGGGGGCGCGGAAGAGACCCAGTACTTC. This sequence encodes CATRTGGAEETQYF. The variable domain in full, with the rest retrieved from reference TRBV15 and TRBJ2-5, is DAMVIQNPRYQVTQFGKPVTLSCSQTLNHNVMYWYQQKSSQAPKLLFHYYDKDFNNEADTPDNFQSRRPNTSFCFLDIRSPGLGDTAMYLCATRTGGAEETQYFGPGTRLLVL.

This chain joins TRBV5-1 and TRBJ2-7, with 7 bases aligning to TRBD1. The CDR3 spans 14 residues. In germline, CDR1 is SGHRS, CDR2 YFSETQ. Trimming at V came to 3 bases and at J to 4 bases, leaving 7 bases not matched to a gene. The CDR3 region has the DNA TGCGCCAGCAGCTGTATTCACAGGGGTTACGAGCAGTACGTC. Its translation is CASSCIHRGYEQYV.

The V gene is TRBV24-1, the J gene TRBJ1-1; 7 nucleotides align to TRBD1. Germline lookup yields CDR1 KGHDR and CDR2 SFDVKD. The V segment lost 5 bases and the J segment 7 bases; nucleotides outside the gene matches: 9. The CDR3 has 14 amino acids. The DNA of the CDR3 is TGTGCCACCAGTGCCAGGGGGACAGTAGATGAAGCTTTCTTT. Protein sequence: CATSARGTVDEAFF.

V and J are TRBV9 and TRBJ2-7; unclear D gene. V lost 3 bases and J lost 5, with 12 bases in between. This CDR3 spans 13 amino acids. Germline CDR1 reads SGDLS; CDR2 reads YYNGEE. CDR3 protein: CASSAYGLNEQYF. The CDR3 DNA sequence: TGTGCCAGCAGCGCTTATGGTCTGAACGAGCAGTACTTC. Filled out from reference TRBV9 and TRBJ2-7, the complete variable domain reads DSGVTQTPKHLITATGQRVTLRCSPRSGDLSVYWYQQSLDQGLQFLIQYYNGEERAKGNILERFSAQQFPDLHSELNLSSLELGDSALYFCASSAYGLNEQYFGPGTRLTVT.

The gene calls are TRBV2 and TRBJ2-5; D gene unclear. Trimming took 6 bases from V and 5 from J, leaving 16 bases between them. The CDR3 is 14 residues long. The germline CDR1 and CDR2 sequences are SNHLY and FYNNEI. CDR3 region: CASRNLPRLETQYF. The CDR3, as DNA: TGTGCCAGCAGGAACCTGCCTCGTCTGGAGACCCAGTACTTC.

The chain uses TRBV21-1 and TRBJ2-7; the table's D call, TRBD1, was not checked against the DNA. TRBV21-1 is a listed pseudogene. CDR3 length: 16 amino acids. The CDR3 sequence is CASSSRTVGAIYEQYV. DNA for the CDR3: TGTGCCAGCAGCTCCCGGACAGTTGGGGCCATCTACGAGCAGTACGTC.

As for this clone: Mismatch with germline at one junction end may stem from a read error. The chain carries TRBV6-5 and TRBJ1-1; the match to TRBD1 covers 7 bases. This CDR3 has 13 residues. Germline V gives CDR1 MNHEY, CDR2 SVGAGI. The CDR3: CASKAGGADSPPF. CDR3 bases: TGTGCCAGCAAGGCAGGGGGGGCAGACTCACCTCCCTTT.

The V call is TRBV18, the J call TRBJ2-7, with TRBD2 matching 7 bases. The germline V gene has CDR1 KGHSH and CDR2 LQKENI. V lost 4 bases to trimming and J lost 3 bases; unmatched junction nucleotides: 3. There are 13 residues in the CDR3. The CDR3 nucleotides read TGTGCCAGCTCACACGGGACTAACTACGAGCAGTACGTC. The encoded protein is CASSHGTNYEQYV.

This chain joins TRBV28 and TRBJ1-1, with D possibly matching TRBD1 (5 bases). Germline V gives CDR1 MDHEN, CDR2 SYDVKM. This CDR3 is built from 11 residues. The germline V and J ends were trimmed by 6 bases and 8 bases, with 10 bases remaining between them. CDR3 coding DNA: TGTGCCAGCAGCCCCGACAGCGAAGCTTTCTTT. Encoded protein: CASSPDSEAFF.

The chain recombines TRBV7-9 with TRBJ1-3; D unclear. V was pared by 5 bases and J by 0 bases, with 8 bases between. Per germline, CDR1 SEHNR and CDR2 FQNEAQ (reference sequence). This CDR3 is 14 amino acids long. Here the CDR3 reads CASSTGSSGNTIYF. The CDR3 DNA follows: TGTGCCAGCAGCACCGGGAGCTCTGGAAACACCATATATTTT.

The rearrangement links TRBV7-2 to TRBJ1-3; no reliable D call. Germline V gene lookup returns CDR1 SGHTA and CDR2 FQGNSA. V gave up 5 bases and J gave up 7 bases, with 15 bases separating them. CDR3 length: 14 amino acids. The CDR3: CASSPPSGANTIYF. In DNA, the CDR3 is TGTGCCAGCAGCCCTCCCTCGGGAGCCAACACCATATATTTT.

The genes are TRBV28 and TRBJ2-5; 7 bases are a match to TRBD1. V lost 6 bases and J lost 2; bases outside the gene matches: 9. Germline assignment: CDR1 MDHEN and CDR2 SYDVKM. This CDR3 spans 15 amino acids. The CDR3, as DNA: TGTGCCAGCAGGAACCTGGACAGGACTCAAGAGACCCAGTACTTC. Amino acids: CASRNLDRTQETQYF.

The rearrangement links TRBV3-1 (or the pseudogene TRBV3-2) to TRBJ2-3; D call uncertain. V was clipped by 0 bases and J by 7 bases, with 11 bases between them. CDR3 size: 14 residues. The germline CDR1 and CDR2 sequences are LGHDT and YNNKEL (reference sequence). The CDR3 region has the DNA TGTGCCAGCAGCCAAGATCTATATGGAAATACGCAGTATTTT. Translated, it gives CASSQDLYGNTQYF.